Sequencing of this TCR beta chain was carried out in a study of long-term antiretroviral therapy in people with HIV (dated by TCRdb to between 2021 and 2024). Broadly, across the study: The earliest samples were collected roughly a decade before the 2015 WHO recommendation for immediate ART, at a time when ART was usually postponed until CD4 counts fell. Among the 30 or so participants with HIV, about 11 were female. Whether ART initiation and durable HIV suppression were associated with changes in peripheral blood TRB repertoire composition and diversity was tested in a retrospective serial study. A total of over 150 cryopreserved PBMC samples came from a few dozen adults with confirmed HIV infection and were collected serially over a mean of roughly 6 years (range 1-12). Test extractions of a monoclonal T-cell line alongside under 35 polyclonal samples showed no cross-contamination during QIAcube processing. Findings and caveats that apply to the study as a whole: Samples dated from the mid-2000s to the late 2010s, and the ART regimens used may be less effective than current ones. Inferences about post-ART repertoire changes were limited because no data were available on ART adherence, viral resistance or therapy changes. Starting ART was linked to a significant rise in TRB diversity, yet even after long-term ART the diversity remained significantly lower than in transplant donor controls. At every time point, the repertoire was dominated by expanded TRB clones first identified before ART initiation, although this dominance fluctuated and, in many PLHIV, declined after ART. Owing to limited PBMC availability, only the TCR beta chain was sequenced, without alpha chain pairing. Because cell numbers in pre-ART samples were limited, unsorted PBMC were profiled instead of sorted CD4+ and CD8+ T cells. Narrower CDR3 length ranges were observed in HIV repertoires than in controls, and an antigen-experienced repertoire with only a slight naive shift after ART was suggested by the network structure.

Sequencing of the TRB variable region was done with the immunoSEQ hsTCRB v3.0 assay at survey level resolution. The targeted TRB sequencing depth was about 40,000-50,000 T-cell genomes per sample. An Illumina MiSeq with a v3 150-cycle kit was used to sequence the pooled TRB libraries. Processing in the source paper ran as follows. Analysis of repertoires was carried out in R inside a reproducible Nextflow workflow spanning QC, data transformation and analysis. LymphoSeq2, an R package for exploring AIRR-Seq data, was used to implement custom analyses. A few samples that yielded fewer than 5000 total TRB sequences were excluded, so that around 190 HIV repertoires were analyzed. Among the approximately 190 HIV repertoires that were kept, 59 were collected before ART initiation and about 130 were collected after ART initiation. Each repertoire was downsampled to 5000 TRB nucleotide sequences, and summary statistics were averaged across 100 downsampling iterations. TRB sequences were retained for analysis only if CDR3 regions of at least seven amino acids were present. Diversity was measured with a Shannon entropy-derived clonality score and the Gini coefficient. In the repertoire networks, any two of the top 5000 CDR3 amino acid sequences were connected whenever the two sequences differed by an edit distance of one. For TRB CDR3 amino acid sequences, GLIPH2 was used to predict antigen specificity groups and MHC restriction. To flag known CMV, EBV, HIV or tissue antigen associations, CDR3 amino acid sequences were matched against VDJdb and McPAS-TCR. Pre-ART, post-ART and control groups were compared with Wilcoxon signed-rank tests and Holm-Bonferroni correction. TCRdb obtained this table from immuneACCESS and retained in-frame rearrangements with V and J assigned. These tables miss some clones; where compared with another copy, unresolved V genes account for less than half of the shortfall, and the remainder is unexplained. Clonal size and the V and J genes are those of that table, whereas D and trimming came from the DNA. The table for this sample lists about 24,000 clones; about 80% of them were counted only once. Roughly 5% of the sample comes from the top ten.

To be included, a participant needed at least one PBMC sample from before ART initiation plus at least two post-ART samples. Treatment was received in the United States of America by all participants with HIV. Cryopreserved samples of 1-10 million PBMC were thawed and washed before DNA extraction. At the time of the earliest PBMC sample, participants with HIV were aged between about 23 and 55 years. PBMC samples from each participant spanned 1-4 timepoints before ART initiation and 2-8 timepoints after ART initiation, with a median of 7 samples. Serial HIV viral load, CD4+ T-cell count, ART history and demographic data were obtained for every participant. Using a Qiagen kit on a QIAcube, genomic DNA was extracted from unsorted PBMC, with samples processed in batches of 12. The CDR3, from cysteine to phenylalanine, totals 16 residues. The read is trimmed to its CDR3 DNA, 48 bases read in frame from base 1. CDR1 and CDR2 (SGHAT, FQNNGV) derive from the germline V gene. V drops 1 base and J drops 13 bases, leaving 20 bases in between.

This clone has just a few counts. What antigen it recognizes has not been identified. The input lacks base qualities; no much larger clone sits a single base away. The source of this sequence is a man in his thirties or forties with HIV. The chain employs TRBV11-2 and TRBJ1-6; TRBD1 is perhaps the D gene, given 6 matching bases. Source: unsorted PBMCs, taken 0.7 years before starting antiretroviral therapy. DNA sequence: TGTGCCAGCAGCTTAGGCGTGGGGGACATAGGAGAGCCCCTCCACTTT. It encodes CASSLGVGDIGEPLHF.